This TCR beta chain was sequenced in a study of cytomegalovirus exposure and HLA in healthy donors. Study-wide results and limits: Presence/absence analyses assumed roughly uniform sequencing depth across donors. Rare sequences made up most TCRs, while some public TCRs were found in many donors.

The V and J ends lost 10 bases and 2 bases, in that order; junction bases with no gene match: 25. This CDR3 contains 19 residues. Per the germline V gene, CDR1 is MRHNA and CDR2 is SNTAGT. The PCR contained 60 Vbeta and 13 Jbeta primers. The method was immunoSEQ multiplex PCR; TCRdb's version includes in-frame clones alone and lacks a portion of them. The data hold fewer than 100,000 clones, with 69% observed a single time. As concerns this clone: Its target is not known.

Material for sequencing was PBMCs. The receptor comes from a female donor in good health and CMV-seronegative. This rearrangement joins TRBV6-4 to TRBJ1-1, with TRBD1 matching 7 bases. In DNA form, the CDR3 reads TGTGCCAACCTAATCTCCGGGACAGAGACTAGCGGGGCTAACACTGAAGCTTTCTTT. Its translation is CANLISGTETSGANTEAFF.